The present T cell receptor (beta chain) was sequenced within a study of beta chain features in type 1 diabetes. All of the isolated RNA was reverse transcribed, so expressed TCRB transcripts were sequenced. Clones were read by immunoSEQ multiplex PCR, and TCRdb kept only the in-frame ones, dropping some. The data show hundreds of thousands of clones, over 11% seen once. The CDR3 runs to 12 residues. The V gene lost 7 bases and the J gene lost 5 bases, with 14 bases spanning the gap. Germline CDR1 SQVTM, CDR2 ANQGSEA. This clone has just a few counts. The chain links TRBV29-1 to TRBJ2-5, with a tentative D call TRBD2 (6 bases). This receptor was identified in a man aged 25 to 40 in good health. The specimen was naive CD4+ T cells from blood. CDR3 in amino acids: CSAGAGGETQYF. In DNA form, the CDR3 reads TGCAGCGCCGGGGCTGGGGGGGAGACCCAGTACTTC.